What follows describes a single TCR beta chain. Its antigen is unknown. The input lacks base qualities; no much larger clone sits a single base away. The junction shows trimming of 0 bases on V and 11 bases on J, plus 16 bases between the germline ends. CDR3 length: 15 amino acids, cysteine to phenylalanine. Kept here is only the CDR3 DNA, which spans 45 bases and is read in frame from base 1. CDR1 is given as LGHDT and CDR2 as YNNKEL, both from the germline V gene (reference sequence). These data belong to a study of blood T cell repertoires in COVID-19 (dated by TCRdb to the early 2020s). The study in broad terms: The collaborator samples originated in the United States, Italy and Spain and spanned the acute and convalescent phases of COVID-19. The material from the prospective study consisted of cDNA or gDNA derived from T cells, B-cell-depleted T cells, or PBMCs. Deeply sampled blood TCRbeta repertoires from subjects exposed to, actively infected with, or recovered from COVID-19 were included in the dataset. The repertoires were released in a freely available public database meant as a resource for research on the immune response to SARS-CoV-2. The samples were drawn from two sources: the first 160 participants of the ongoing ImmuneRACE study, and 1,254 subjects contributed by 6 global collaborators. Nearly every sample came with metadata listing a de-identified subject ID, COVID-19 status, age in years and sex. HLA class I and class II types, where available, came from metadata supplied by the sample provider rather than from assay-based typing. Broader findings and caveats from the paper: The quantity of clinical and demographic metadata differed by source and by participant and was supplied without curation.

TCRbeta CDR3 regions were amplified from genomic DNA by means of the immunoSEQ Assay, a bias-controlled multiplex PCR. The published analysis was carried out like this. Within the assay, amplification of reference gene primers was used to estimate how many nucleated cells each sample contained. To quantify the absolute abundance of each unique TCRbeta CDR3 rearrangement, sequence reads were collapsed and filtered. Productive Simpson clonality was computed per sample as the square root of Simpson's diversity index over productive rearrangements. TCRdb retrieved this table from immuneACCESS and kept in-frame rearrangements only. Not all clones are present; in checked studies, unresolved V genes account for under half, and no reason is known for the remainder. V and J calls and clone size follow that table, whereas D and trimming were derived from the DNA. This sample is represented by some 200,000 clones; approximately 83% of them were singletons. About 2.4% of the sample goes to the ten largest clones.

Whole blood was collected in K2EDTA tubes by collaborating institutions according to the institutions' own protocols. For TCRbeta analysis, collaborators shipped samples as frozen whole blood, isolated PBMCs, or DNA extracted from either of those sample types. This chain is built from TRBV3-1 (or the pseudogene TRBV3-2) and TRBJ1-4; 6 matching bases give a weak D call of TRBD1. What was sequenced was peripheral blood. The TCR comes from a woman aged 60 to 75 with acute or convalescent COVID-19. In nucleotide form, the sequence is TGTGCCAGCAGCCAAGATAGGACAGACAGATCCAAACTGTTTTTT. Translated, this gives CASSQDRTDRSKLFF.